The 30 T cell receptor beta chains given below trace back to one sample, sequenced in a study of OX40 agonist ivuxolimab in advanced cancers. Produced via immunoSEQ multiplex PCR; TCRdb's table is partial and in-frame only. The sample comprises approximately 70,000 clones, 80% to 95% of which are singletons, and about 5.5% rests with the top ten. This specimen was CD4+ or CD8+ T cells sorted from blood, taken in a trial of the OX40 agonist ivuxolimab. These receptors all come from an adult with an advanced solid tumor such as melanoma, head and neck, liver or kidney cancer.

This clone was detected once. This chain connects TRBV21-1 to TRBJ1-1. TRBV21-1 is described as a pseudogene. This CDR3 has 16 residues. The CDR3 coding sequence is TGTGCCAGCAGCAAAGGTGGGCGGGGGTTGATCACTGAAGCTTTCTTT. Protein: CASSKGGRGLITEAFF.

This chain connects TRBV7-2 to TRBJ2-7; D remains ambiguous. CDR1 and CDR2 from the germline V gene are SGHTA and FQGNSA. The CDR3 is made up of 14 amino acids. The V end lost 5 bases, the J end lost 2 bases, and 13 bases lay between the germline ends. The CDR3 spells CASSPLMGTYEQYF. The CDR3 coding sequence is TGTGCCAGCAGCCCGTTGATGGGCACCTACGAGCAGTACTTC. Full variable domain (remainder filled in from reference TRBV7-2 and TRBJ2-7): GAGVSQSPSNKVTEKGKDVELRCDPISGHTALYWYRQSLGQGLEFLIYFQGNSAPDKSGLPSDRFSAERTGGSVSTLTIQRTQQEDSAVYLCASSPLMGTYEQYFGPGTRLTVT.

The J gene is TRBJ1-4, the V gene TRBV9, with 9 positions matching TRBD1. This CDR3 has 15 amino acids. Germline trimming cut 4 bases from V and 8 bases from J; bases unmatched to any gene: 9. CDR1 and CDR2 from the germline V gene are SGDLS and YYNGEE. CDR3 sequence: CASSSQDRGGEKLFF. CDR3 coding DNA: TGTGCCAGCAGCTCGCAGGACAGGGGTGGCGAAAAACTGTTTTTT.

V gene TRBV10-3 combines with J gene TRBJ2-7; 8 bases match TRBD1. From germline, CDR1 is ENHRY and CDR2 SYGVKD. J lost 2 bases, V lost 6 bases, and 18 bases had no gene match. The CDR3 has 18 amino acids. DNA of the CDR3: TGTGCCATCAGCTCCGATACTGTTCAGGGGGCAGTAGCCTACGAGCAGTACTTC. This translates into CAISSDTVQGAVAYEQYF.

The chain's CDR3 is CASSLWDNYGYTF. As DNA, the CDR3 is TGTGCCAGCAGCTTATGGGATAACTATGGCTACACCTTC. The chain has TRBV7-9 and TRBJ1-2; no clear D. The V gene's germline CDR1 is SEHNR and CDR2 FQNEAQ (reference sequence). CDR3 length equals 13 residues. Trimming removed 2 bases from V and 1 base from J, with 5 bases in between.

This chain links TRBV19 with TRBJ1-1; 7 nucleotides align to TRBD1. The V gene's germline CDR1 is LNHDA and CDR2 SQIVND (reference sequence). This CDR3 has 16 residues. Losses at the gene ends were 4 bases for V and 4 bases for J; bases not matched to a gene: 12. The CDR3 is CASSNLDSRDSTEAFF. The DNA of the CDR3 is TGTGCCAGTAGTAACCTAGACTCCCGGGACAGCACTGAAGCTTTCTTT.

The chain uses TRBV4-1 and TRBJ2-7, with 8 bases aligning to TRBD1. The CDR3 is 15 residues long. Trimming at V came to 2 bases and at J to 3 bases, leaving 6 bases not matched to a gene. In germline, CDR1 is MGHRA, CDR2 YSYEKL. The CDR3 loop reads CASSQHDRGFYEQYF. In DNA, the CDR3 is TGCGCCAGCAGCCAACACGACAGGGGATTCTACGAGCAGTACTTC.

The V and J genes are TRBV6-6 and TRBJ2-7, with no clear D. From germline, CDR1 is MNHNY and CDR2 SVGAGI (reference sequence). The CDR3 runs 14 residues. The V end lost 5 bases, the J end lost 0 bases, and 11 bases lay between the germline ends. The CDR3 is CASSTTASSYEQYF. In nucleotides, the CDR3 is TGTGCCAGCAGTACGACGGCGAGCTCCTACGAGCAGTACTTC.

Comment on this clone: Other DNA sequences within the sample encode an identical CDR3. The chain is built from TRBV27 and TRBJ1-1; D is unresolved. Trimming pared 5 bases from V and 1 base from J, leaving 14 bases between. This CDR3 region has 15 residues. Germline-derived CDR1 and CDR2 are MNHEY and SMNVEV (reference sequence). The CDR3 DNA reads as TGTGCCAGCAGTCATTCTAGGGCCGGGAACACTGAAGCTTTCTTT. This codes for CASSHSRAGNTEAFF.

The rearrangement links TRBV28 to TRBJ2-3; 7 bases are a match to TRBD2. The V segment lost 2 bases and the J segment 3 bases; nucleotides outside the gene matches: 8. Germline V gives CDR1 MDHEN, CDR2 SYDVKM. CDR3 length equals 16 residues. CDR3 region: CASSLGLSGKTDTQYF. CDR3 sequence (DNA): TGTGCCAGCAGTTTAGGGTTGAGCGGGAAGACAGATACGCAGTATTTT.

This clone was observed a few times. The chain combines TRBV9 with TRBJ2-1; unclear D gene. The CDR3 has 15 amino acids. The germline V and J ends were trimmed by 0 bases and 9 bases, with 16 bases remaining between them. Per germline, CDR1 SGDLS and CDR2 YYNGEE. CDR3 sequence (DNA): TGTGCCAGCAGCGTAGAGGCTAGTGGACCTTCTGAGCAGTTCTTC. This sequence encodes CASSVEASGPSEQFF.

In its sample, this clone was seen once. This chain connects TRBV19 to TRBJ1-5, with D maybe TRBD1 (6 bases). Trimming cost V 5 bases and J 0 bases, with 14 bases left between them. The germline gives CDR1 LNHDA, CDR2 SQIVND (reference sequence). CDR3 size: 16 residues. Here the CDR3 DNA reads TGTGCCAGTAGTCCCTGGACAGCCGATAGCAATCAGCCCCAGCATTTT. It codes for CASSPWTADSNQPQHF.

The chain couples TRBV27 to TRBJ1-1, with 9 bases identical to TRBD1. Germline V gene sequence: CDR1 MNHEY, CDR2 SMNVEV (reference sequence). V shed 2 bases, J shed 3 bases, and the junction held 4 bases outside the gene matches. The CDR3 length is 15 residues. The CDR3 region is CASSLNGQGYTEAFF. In DNA, the CDR3 is TGTGCCAGCAGTTTAAACGGACAGGGGTACACTGAAGCTTTCTTT.

The genes are TRBV19 and TRBJ2-1, with 10 bases that match TRBD2. The CDR3 has 12 amino acids. With V trimmed by 6 bases and J by 14 bases, 7 bases remained unmatched. Germline lookup yields CDR1 LNHDA and CDR2 SQIVND (reference sequence). CDR3 amino acids: CASSQGLAAEFF. The CDR3 region has the DNA TGTGCCAGTAGCCAAGGACTAGCGGCTGAGTTCTTC.

V and J are TRBV9 and TRBJ1-6; the D gene is possibly TRBD1 (6 bases). Trimming pared 4 bases from V and 2 bases from J, leaving 10 bases between. CDR1 is SGDLS, CDR2 YYNGEE, per germline. The CDR3 contains 15 residues. The CDR3 nucleotides are TGTGCCAGCAGCCTGAGGGGGGCCTATAATTCACCCCTCCACTTT. It codes for CASSLRGAYNSPLHF.

The rearrangement uses TRBV4-3 and TRBJ2-7; D may be TRBD1 or TRBD2 (5 bases each). This CDR3 contains 14 residues. The V end was cut by 4 bases, the J end by 3 bases, with 13 bases between. The germline V gene has CDR1 LGHNA and CDR2 YSLEER. Here the CDR3 reads CASSPGTRDYEQYF. The CDR3 nucleotides read TGCGCCAGCAGCCCGGGGACCCGGGACTACGAGCAGTACTTC.

This chain uses TRBV29-1 with TRBJ1-1; D not certain. V dropped 4 bases and J dropped 0 bases, with 12 bases sitting between them. Germline CDR1 reads SQVTM; CDR2 reads ANQGSEA. This CDR3 contains 14 residues. The CDR3 bases are TGCAGCGTTGGAACGTTGGCGTTGAACACTGAAGCTTTCTTT. This gives the protein CSVGTLALNTEAFF.

V usage is TRBV2 and J usage is TRBJ2-7, with D possibly being TRBD1 or TRBD2 (7 bases each). Trimming removed 1 base from V and 3 bases from J, with 13 bases in between. This CDR3 comprises 15 residues. Per germline, CDR1 SNHLY and CDR2 FYNNEI. The CDR3 DNA is TGTGCCAGCAGTGAAGGCGGGGGACAGATCTACGAGCAGTACTTC. Translation: CASSEGGGQIYEQYF.

The rearrangement uses TRBV9 and TRBJ1-1, with D possibly TRBD1 on 5 matching bases. With 3 bases removed from V and 4 bases from J, the gap between germline ends came to 13 bases. Germline-derived CDR1 and CDR2 are SGDLS and YYNGEE. The CDR3 sequence is 14 residues long. The CDR3 sequence: CASSAWGDITEAFF. CDR3 nucleotides: TGTGCCAGCAGCGCGTGGGGGGATATCACTGAAGCTTTCTTT.

V usage is TRBV7-9 and J usage is TRBJ2-6; tentatively, D is TRBD2 (6 bases). This CDR3 has 16 amino acids. Germline V CDR1 and CDR2: SEHNR, FQNEAQ (reference sequence). V was trimmed by 6 bases and J by 1 base, leaving 13 bases between them. The CDR3 reads CASSSGPISGANVLTF. The DNA of the CDR3 is TGTGCCAGCAGTAGCGGCCCAATTTCTGGGGCCAACGTCCTGACTTTC. The full variable domain, with the rest looked up from reference TRBV7-9 and TRBJ2-6, is DTGVSQNPRHKITKRGQNVTFRCDPISEHNRLYWYRQTLGQGPEFLTYFQNEAQLEKSRLLSDRFSAERPKGSFSTLEIQRTEQGDSAMYLCASSSGPISGANVLTFGAGSRLTVL.

The V gene is TRBV7-9, the J gene TRBJ1-5, with unresolved D. CDR1 SEHNR and CDR2 FQNEAQ come from the germline V gene (reference sequence). The CDR3 extends over 13 amino acids. Trimming removed 5 bases at V and 5 bases at J, with 10 bases between. CDR3 in amino acids: CASSQTRDQPQHF. The CDR3 nucleotides read TGTGCCAGCAGCCAAACCCGGGATCAGCCCCAGCATTTT. Using reference TRBV7-9 and TRBJ1-5 for the parts outside the CDR3, the full variable domain is DTGVSQNPRHKITKRGQNVTFRCDPISEHNRLYWYRQTLGQGPEFLTYFQNEAQLEKSRLLSDRFSAERPKGSFSTLEIQRTEQGDSAMYLCASSQTRDQPQHFGDGTRLSIL.

This chain uses TRBV7-9 with TRBJ1-1, with 8 bases that match TRBD1. The CDR3 consists of 16 residues. The germline CDR1 and CDR2 sequences are SEHNR and FQNEAQ (reference sequence). V was clipped by 5 bases and J by 0 bases; unmatched bases: 8. DNA of the CDR3: TGTGCCAGCAGCACCTGGGACAGGACCATGAACACTGAAGCTTTCTTT. It specifies CASSTWDRTMNTEAFF.

The genes are TRBV7-2 and TRBJ1-1, with 7 bases lining up with TRBD1. The CDR3 extends over 17 amino acids. J gave up 1 base and V 0 bases, and 8 bases lay outside the gene matches. Germline lookup yields CDR1 SGHTA and CDR2 FQGNSA. CDR3 protein: CASSLAGDREPNTEAFF. DNA for the CDR3: TGTGCCAGCAGCTTAGCCGGAGACAGGGAGCCGAACACTGAAGCTTTCTTT. Drawing the rest from reference TRBV7-2 and TRBJ1-1, the complete variable domain is GAGVSQSPSNKVTEKGKDVELRCDPISGHTALYWYRQSLGQGLEFLIYFQGNSAPDKSGLPSDRFSAERTGGSVSTLTIQRTQQEDSAVYLCASSLAGDREPNTEAFFGQGTRLTVV.

The chain joins TRBV7-6 to TRBJ1-1; no clear D gene. Germline CDR1 and CDR2: SGHVS and FNYEAQ. V was clipped by 3 bases and J by 8 bases, with 13 bases between them. This CDR3 comprises 13 residues. The CDR3 sequence: CASSFLEEQEAFF. CDR3 DNA sequence: TGTGCCAGCAGCTTTCTTGAGGAGCAGGAAGCTTTCTTT.

The V call is TRBV4-1, the J call TRBJ2-7; D may be TRBD2 (6 bases). Germline V gives CDR1 MGHRA, CDR2 YSYEKL. V was cut by 1 base and J by 3 bases, with 10 bases left in between. There are 14 residues in the CDR3. The CDR3 DNA is TGCGCCAGCAGCCAAGGGGGGGACGGCTACGAGCAGTACTTC. This codes for CASSQGGDGYEQYF.

The chain couples TRBV19 to TRBJ1-1; a possible D gene is TRBD1 (5 bases). Germline loops: CDR1 LNHDA, CDR2 SQIVND (reference sequence). The CDR3 is made up of 14 amino acids. The V end was cut by 3 bases, the J end by 1 base, with 9 bases between. CDR3 residues: CASSIGQGNTEAFF. CDR3 bases: TGTGCCAGTAGTATCGGGCAGGGGAACACTGAAGCTTTCTTT.

This chain uses TRBV11-2 with TRBJ1-1; D gene uncertain. The CDR3 runs 13 residues. V lost 5 bases and J 0 bases, leaving 7 bases between the germline ends. From germline, CDR1 is SGHAT and CDR2 FQNNGV. CDR3 nucleotides: TGTGCCAGCAGCGGACGTATGAACACTGAAGCTTTCTTT. Amino acid sequence: CASSGRMNTEAFF.

V usage is TRBV19 and J usage is TRBJ2-6; a weak D match, TRBD1 (5 bases). Germline V gene sequence: CDR1 LNHDA, CDR2 SQIVND (reference sequence). The CDR3 runs 16 residues. V was trimmed by 8 bases and J by 0 bases, leaving 14 bases between them. CDR3 region: CASALSGNSGANVLTF. The CDR3 DNA reads TGTGCCAGTGCCCTTTCAGGGAACTCTGGGGCCAACGTCCTGACTTTC.

The chain has TRBV19 and TRBJ2-1; 11 bases fit TRBD2. V was clipped by 5 bases and J by 4 bases; unmatched bases: 4. This CDR3 is 15 amino acids long. Germline CDR1 reads LNHDA; CDR2 reads SQIVND (reference sequence). CDR3 DNA: TGTGCCAGTAGTGTGACTAGCGGGGATTACAATGAGCAGTTCTTC. Translation gives CASSVTSGDYNEQFF.

This clone was observed once. V usage is TRBV27 and J usage is TRBJ1-1; tentatively, D is TRBD1 (5 bases). The CDR3 is 15 residues long. The germline V gene encodes CDR1 MNHEY and CDR2 SMNVEV (reference sequence). Trimming cost V 0 bases and J 7 bases, with 15 bases left between them. CDR3 in amino acids: CASSLSGLWDGEAFF. The CDR3 nucleotides read TGTGCCAGCAGTTTATCGGGTTTATGGGACGGTGAAGCTTTCTTT.